The present entry profiles one T cell receptor (beta chain) with its context. This sample was taken from a study of glioma-infiltrating T cells after dendritic cell vaccination. TCRdb's table, derived via immunoSEQ multiplex PCR, lists solely in-frame clones and lacks some. The data show about 46,000 clones, about 89% seen once. Stated time point: after dendritic cell vaccination, including at tumor progression/relapse. None of the glioblastoma patients had an isocitrate dehydrogenase mutation. This CDR3 has 17 amino acids. The germline CDR1 and CDR2 sequences are SGHTA and FQGNSA. V shed 1 base and J shed 9 bases, with 22 bases lying between them.

The origin of this receptor is a human donor with glioblastoma. The V and J genes are TRBV7-2 and TRBJ2-1; a weak D match, TRBD2 (5 bases). Sequencing was performed on blood, taken after dendritic cell vaccination. CDR3 DNA sequence: TGTGCCAGCAGCTTAGGGTCTAGGCCCCGGGGAGTCACTGAGCAGTTCTTC. Its protein is CASSLGSRPRGVTEQFF.